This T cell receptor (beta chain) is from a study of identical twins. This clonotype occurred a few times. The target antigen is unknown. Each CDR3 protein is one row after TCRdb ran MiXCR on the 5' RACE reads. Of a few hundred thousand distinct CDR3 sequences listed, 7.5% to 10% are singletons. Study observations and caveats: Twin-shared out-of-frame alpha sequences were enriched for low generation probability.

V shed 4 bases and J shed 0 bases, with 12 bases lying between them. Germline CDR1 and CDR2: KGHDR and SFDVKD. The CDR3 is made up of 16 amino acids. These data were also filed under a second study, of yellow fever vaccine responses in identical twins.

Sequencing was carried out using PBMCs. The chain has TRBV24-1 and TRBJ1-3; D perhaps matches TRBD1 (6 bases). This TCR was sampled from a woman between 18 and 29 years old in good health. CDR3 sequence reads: CATSDTRDNSGNTIYF. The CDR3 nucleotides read TGTGCCACCAGTGACACGCGGGACAACTCTGGAAACACCATATATTTT.